A few counts support the clone carrying this TCR beta chain. This sample is drawn from a study of response to subunit inactivated influenza vaccine. The germline CDR1 and CDR2 sequences are DFQATT and SNEGSKA (reference sequence). The CDR3 loop spans 14 amino acids. J gave up 2 bases and V 5 bases, and 8 bases lay outside the gene matches. TCRdb re-called the RT-PCR reads with MiXCR, one entry per CDR3 protein. The data hold a few hundred thousand distinct CDR3 sequences, with around 20% observed a single time. The sequencing here drew on PBMCs from blood, taken about 19 months after vaccination. The rearrangement uses TRBV20-1 and TRBJ2-5, with 7 bases identical to TRBD1. The TCR was taken from a man aged 50 to 69 who received an inactivated influenza vaccine. CDR3: CSAPTLGQQETQYF. DNA of the CDR3: TGCAGTGCTCCCACCCTGGGACAGCAAGAGACCCAGTACTTC.